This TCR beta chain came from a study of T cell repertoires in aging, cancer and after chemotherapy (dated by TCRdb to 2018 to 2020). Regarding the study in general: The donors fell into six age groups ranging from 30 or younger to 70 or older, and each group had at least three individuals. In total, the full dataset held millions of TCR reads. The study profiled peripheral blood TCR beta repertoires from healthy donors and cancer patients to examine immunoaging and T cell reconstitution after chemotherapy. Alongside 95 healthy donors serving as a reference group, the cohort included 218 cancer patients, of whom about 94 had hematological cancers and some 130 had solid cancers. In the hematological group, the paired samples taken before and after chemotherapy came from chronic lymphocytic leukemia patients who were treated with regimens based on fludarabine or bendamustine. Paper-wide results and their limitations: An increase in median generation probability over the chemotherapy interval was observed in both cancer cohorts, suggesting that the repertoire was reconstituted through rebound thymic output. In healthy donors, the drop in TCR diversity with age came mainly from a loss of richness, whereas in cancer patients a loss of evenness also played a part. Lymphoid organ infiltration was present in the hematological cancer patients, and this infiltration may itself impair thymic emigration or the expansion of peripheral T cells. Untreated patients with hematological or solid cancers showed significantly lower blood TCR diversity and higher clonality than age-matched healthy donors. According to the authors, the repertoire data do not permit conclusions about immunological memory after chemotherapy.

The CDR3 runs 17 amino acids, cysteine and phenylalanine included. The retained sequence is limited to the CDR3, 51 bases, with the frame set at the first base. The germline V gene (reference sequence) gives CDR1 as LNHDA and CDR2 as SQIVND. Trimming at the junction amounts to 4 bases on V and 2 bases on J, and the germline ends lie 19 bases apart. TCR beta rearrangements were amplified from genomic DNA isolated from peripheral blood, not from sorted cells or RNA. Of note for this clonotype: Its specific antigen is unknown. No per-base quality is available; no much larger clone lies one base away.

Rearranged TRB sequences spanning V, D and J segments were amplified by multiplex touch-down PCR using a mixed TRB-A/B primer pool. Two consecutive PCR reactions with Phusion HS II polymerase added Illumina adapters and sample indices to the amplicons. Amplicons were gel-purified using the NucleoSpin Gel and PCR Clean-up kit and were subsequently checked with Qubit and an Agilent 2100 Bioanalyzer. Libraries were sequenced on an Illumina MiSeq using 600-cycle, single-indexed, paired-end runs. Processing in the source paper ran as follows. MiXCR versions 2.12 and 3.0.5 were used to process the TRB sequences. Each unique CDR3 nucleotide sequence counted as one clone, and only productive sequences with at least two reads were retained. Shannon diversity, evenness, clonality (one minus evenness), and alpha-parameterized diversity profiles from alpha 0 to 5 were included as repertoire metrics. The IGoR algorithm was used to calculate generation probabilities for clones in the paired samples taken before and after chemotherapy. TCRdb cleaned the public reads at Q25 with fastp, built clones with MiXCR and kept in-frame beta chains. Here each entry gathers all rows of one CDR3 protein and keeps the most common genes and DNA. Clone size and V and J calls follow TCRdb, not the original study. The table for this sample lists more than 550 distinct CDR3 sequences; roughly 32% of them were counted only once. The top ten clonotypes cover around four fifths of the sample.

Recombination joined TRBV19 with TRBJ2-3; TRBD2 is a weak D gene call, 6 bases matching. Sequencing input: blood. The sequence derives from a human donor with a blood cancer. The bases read TGTGCCAGTAGTAAATCCTCTGTCGGGAGTCCCACAGATACGCAGTATTTT. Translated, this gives CASSKSSVGSPTDTQYF.